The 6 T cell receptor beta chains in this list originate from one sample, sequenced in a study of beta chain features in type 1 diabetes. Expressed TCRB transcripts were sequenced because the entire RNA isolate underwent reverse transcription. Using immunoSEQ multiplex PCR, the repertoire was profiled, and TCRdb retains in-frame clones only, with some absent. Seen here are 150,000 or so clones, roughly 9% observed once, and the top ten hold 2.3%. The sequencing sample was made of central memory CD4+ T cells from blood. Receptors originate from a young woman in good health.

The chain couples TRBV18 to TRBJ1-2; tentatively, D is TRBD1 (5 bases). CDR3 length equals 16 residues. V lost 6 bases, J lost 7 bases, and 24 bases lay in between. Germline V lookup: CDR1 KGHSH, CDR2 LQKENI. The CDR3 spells CASSRTKESVYSGYTF. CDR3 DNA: TGTGCCAGCTCTCGGACAAAGGAAAGTGTGTACTCTGGCTACACCTTC.

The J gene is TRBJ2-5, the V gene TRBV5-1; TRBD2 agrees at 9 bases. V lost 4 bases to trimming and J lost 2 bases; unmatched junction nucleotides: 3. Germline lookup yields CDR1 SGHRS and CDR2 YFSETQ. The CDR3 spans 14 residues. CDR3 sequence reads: CASSAGLAQETQYF. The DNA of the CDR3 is TGCGCCAGCAGCGCTGGACTAGCGCAAGAGACCCAGTACTTC. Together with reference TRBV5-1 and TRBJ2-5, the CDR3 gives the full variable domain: KAGVTQTPRYLIKTRGQQVTLSCSPISGHRSVSWYQQTPGQGLQFLFEYFSETQRNKGNFPGRFSGRQFSNSRSEMNVSTLELGDSALYLCASSAGLAQETQYFGPGTRLLVL.

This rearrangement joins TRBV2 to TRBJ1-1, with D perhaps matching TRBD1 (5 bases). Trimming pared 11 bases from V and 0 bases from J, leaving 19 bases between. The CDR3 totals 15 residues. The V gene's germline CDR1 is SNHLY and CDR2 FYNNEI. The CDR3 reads CAGGRQSIMNTEAFF. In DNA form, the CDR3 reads TGTGCCGGGGGGAGACAGAGTATCATGAACACTGAAGCTTTCTTT.

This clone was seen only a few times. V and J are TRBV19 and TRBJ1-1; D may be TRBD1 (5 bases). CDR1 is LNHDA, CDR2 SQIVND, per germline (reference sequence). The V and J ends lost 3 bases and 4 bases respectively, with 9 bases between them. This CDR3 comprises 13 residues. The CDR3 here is CASSIQGGTEAFF. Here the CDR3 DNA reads TGTGCCAGTAGTATCCAGGGTGGCACTGAAGCTTTCTTT.

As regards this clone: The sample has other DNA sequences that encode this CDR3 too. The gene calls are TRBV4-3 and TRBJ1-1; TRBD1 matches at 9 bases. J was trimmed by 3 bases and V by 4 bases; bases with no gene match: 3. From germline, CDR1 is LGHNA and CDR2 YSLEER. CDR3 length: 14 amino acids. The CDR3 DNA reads TGCGCCAGCAGCCCACAGGGGGCGGACACTGAAGCTTTCTTT. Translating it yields CASSPQGADTEAFF.

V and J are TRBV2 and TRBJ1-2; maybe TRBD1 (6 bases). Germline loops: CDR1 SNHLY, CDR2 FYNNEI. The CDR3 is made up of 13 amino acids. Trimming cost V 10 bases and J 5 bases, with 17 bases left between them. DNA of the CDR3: TGTGCCACAGGGGTCGCCATGGTATATGGCTACACCTTC. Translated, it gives CATGVAMVYGYTF.